This note documents a single T cell receptor (beta chain) sequence. No cognate antigen has been identified for it. Base qualities are not at hand, and no much larger clone is one base apart. The immunoSEQ Assay was used to sequence TCRbeta CDR3 regions. After extraction, genomic DNA underwent amplification by bias-controlled multiplex PCR, followed by high-throughput sequencing. The authors processed their data as follows. To quantify the absolute abundance of every unique TCRbeta CDR3 region, sequences were collapsed and filtered. Usable DNA was measured by amplifying reference genes present in all nucleated cells, and TCRbeta template counts were normalized to that usable DNA to estimate T cell fraction. Repertoire TCRs were annotated as SARS-CoV-2-specific by exact matching of V gene, CDR3 amino acid sequence and J gene to a known reactive TCR set. The reference SARS-CoV-2 TCR set was derived from MIRA and filtered for enrichment in COVID-19-positive ImmuneCODE repertoires, a step that removed public or cross-reactive TCRs. Based on the MIRA antigens, annotated TCRs were further analysed at the level of specific ORF or position within ORF. Breadth was defined as the number of annotated unique rearrangements divided by the total number of unique productive rearrangements, and depth was defined as the summed frequency of the annotated unique rearrangements. TCR breadth was compared between groups using two-sided Wilcoxon rank-sum tests. The source is immuneACCESS, and TCRdb retained only in-frame sequences with V and J called. Part of the clones is not carried over; for the studies checked, unresolved V genes explain less than half of this, and the remainder is unexplained. V and J calls and clone size are as listed in that table; D and trimming were resolved from the DNA. The sample yields 300,000 to 350,000 clones; around 84% were counted once. 1.9% of the sample is held by the ten biggest clonotypes.

This sample stems from a study of Ad26.COV2.S vaccination and SARS-CoV-2 variants (dated by TCRdb to the early 2020s). A note on the overall study: Vaccine-arm donors were drawn from COV1001, a multicentre, randomized, double-blind, placebo-controlled phase I-IIa trial of Ad26.COV2.S in healthy adults. Ad26.COV2.S was administered intramuscularly at 5 x 10^10 or 1 x 10^11 viral particles, either as a single shot or as two shots given 56 days apart. Sequencing of the TCRbeta repertoire served to evaluate the specificity and breadth of SARS-CoV-2-reactive T cell receptors following Ad26.COV2.S vaccination. The TCR-sequenced set comprised around 30 samples: 19 Ad26.COV2.S vaccine recipients, 5 placebo recipients and 8 SARS-CoV-2 convalescent individuals. Trial participants were randomized into five groups of five, in which low-dose or high-dose Ad26.COV2.S was given once or twice, or placebo was given on both occasions. Investigators did not know the trial group allocation while performing experiments and assessing outcomes.

What the study reported, not specific to this receptor: Vaccine and placebo recipients had similar non-spike TCR breadth, a finding consistent with the vaccine containing only spike. The study was not powered for comparison of responses between vaccine doses or regimens. The authors noted that total T cell responses may have been underestimated by the TCR breadth and depth analyses. Ad26.COV2.S recipients had higher spike-specific TCR breadth than placebo recipients (P = 0.0014). After vaccination, substantial breadth of spike-specific CD8+ and CD4+ T cell responses was reported.

From its cysteine to its phenylalanine, the CDR3 spans 14 amino acids. The kept DNA is CDR3 alone, 42 bases in frame from the first base. V and J are truncated by 3 bases and 4 bases respectively, leaving an intervening sequence of 9 bases. In the germline V gene (reference sequence), CDR1 corresponds to SEHNR and CDR2 to FQNEAQ. This sample's treatment or condition label indicates: 19 received Ad26.COV2.S at low or high dose, single or two shots; about 5 received placebo; per-sample allocation not given. For vaccine and placebo recipients, the sequenced repertoires came from samples collected on day 63 after the first injection. Cohort 1b enrolled 25 to 30 adults aged 18-55 years at a single site in Boston, USA, between 29 July and 7 August 2020. Ad26.COV2.S was a replication-incompetent adenovirus type 26 vector expressing a prefusion-stabilized SARS-CoV-2 spike protein from the original Wuhan strain.

Recombination connected TRBV7-9 to TRBJ1-4; the D gene is unclear. Specimen: peripheral blood, collected in a trial of Ad26.COV2.S vaccine versus placebo. The receptor was isolated from a person between 18 and 60 years old who received the Ad26.COV2.S COVID-19 vaccine or a placebo. The DNA reads as follows: TGTGCCAGCAGCTTGAGACTTATTAATGAAAAACTGTTTTTT. This encodes CASSLRLINEKLFF.